A single sample is the source of the 11 T cell receptor beta chains below, sequenced in a study of CD8 T cells in ankylosing spondylitis. MiXCR, applied by TCRdb to the 5' RACE reads, yields one record per CDR3 protein. The sample shows approximately 350,000 distinct CDR3 sequences, approximately 14% of them seen only once. The sequenced sample was blood, either unsorted or a sorted T cell fraction (not recorded which). The receptors were sampled from a male donor with ankylosing spondylitis or in good health (not recorded which).

This sequence joins TRBV7-9 and TRBJ2-3; D uncertain. Germline V lookup: CDR1 SEHNR, CDR2 FQNEAQ (reference sequence). Trimming shortened V by 2 bases and J by 5 bases, and 17 bases separated the two germline ends. The CDR3 totals 16 residues. This chain's CDR3 is CASSLQVTGHGDTQYF. The CDR3 bases are TGTGCCAGCAGCTTACAGGTCACGGGTCATGGAGATACGCAGTATTTT. Filled out from reference TRBV7-9 and TRBJ2-3, the complete variable domain reads DTGVSQNPRHKITKRGQNVTFRCDPISEHNRLYWYRQTLGQGPEFLTYFQNEAQLEKSRLLSDRFSAERPKGSFSTLEIQRTEQGDSAMYLCASSLQVTGHGDTQYFGPGTRLTVL.

This clonotype came up many times. CDR3 amino acids: CASSEEGGFGATNEKLFF. The CDR3 DNA reads as TGTGCCAGCAGTGAAGAAGGAGGCTTCGGGGCAACTAATGAAAAACTGTTTTTT. The chain couples TRBV6-1 to TRBJ1-4, with unresolved D. The CDR3 sequence is 18 residues long. Germline V CDR1 and CDR2: MNHNS, SASEGT. The germline V and J ends were trimmed by 1 base and 0 bases, with 15 bases remaining between them.

The rearrangement joins TRBV5-1 to TRBJ2-5; 8 nucleotides line up with TRBD2. The CDR3 has 16 amino acids. Germline V gene lookup returns CDR1 SGHRS and CDR2 YFSETQ. V shed 3 bases, J shed 4 bases, and the junction held 11 bases outside the gene matches. The CDR3 region has the DNA TGCGCCAGCAGCTGGGGGACTAGTGATCGCAGAGAGACCCAGTACTTC. This codes for CASSWGTSDRRETQYF.

This clonotype was picked up a small number of times. V is TRBV20-1 and J is TRBJ2-2; weak D call: TRBD1 (6 bases). The CDR3 has 12 amino acids. Trimming pared 6 bases from V and 5 bases from J, leaving 10 bases between. Looked up from germline, CDR1 is DFQATT and CDR2 is SNEGSKA (reference sequence). CDR3 sequence: CSARTGTGELFF. The CDR3 DNA reads TGCAGTGCCAGAACAGGGACCGGGGAGCTGTTTTTT.

This clonotype was picked up a small number of times. One end of the junction is discordant with germline, which a read error may explain. The chain carries TRBV29-1 and TRBJ2-1, with D tentatively TRBD2 (5 bases). CDR1 is SQVTM and CDR2 is ANQGSEA in the germline V gene. The CDR3 consists of 11 residues. The CDR3 sequence: CSAVAQNERFF. CDR3 coding DNA: TGCAGCGCTGTAGCGCAGAATGAGCGGTTCTTC.

The table lists this clonotype with a few counts. V usage is TRBV5-1 and J usage is TRBJ2-7, with TRBD2 matching 11 bases. The junction had 8 bases not matched to a gene; V was cut back by 3 bases and J by 6 bases. Germline CDR1 reads SGHRS; CDR2 reads YFSETQ. The CDR3 contains 15 residues. For the CDR3, the DNA is TGCGCCAGCAGCTCGGAGGGTAGCGGGAGGGGCGAGCAGTACTTC. Translation: CASSSEGSGRGEQYF.

This clonotype turned up a few times. This chain links TRBV13 with TRBJ2-7, with D uncertain. The CDR3 totals 12 residues. CDR1 and CDR2 from the germline V gene are PRHDT and FYEKMQ (reference sequence). Between the trimmed V and J ends, which lost 3 bases and 3 bases, there was a span of 6 bases. The CDR3 DNA follows: TGTGCCAGCAGCTTTCGGTACTACGAGCAGTACTTC. This encodes CASSFRYYEQYF.

This clonotype turned up a few times. This rearrangement joins TRBV12-5 to TRBJ2-1; TRBD2 might be the D (6 bases). From germline, CDR1 is LGHNT and CDR2 FRNRAP. Trimming left V 11 bases short and J 2 bases short, with 13 bases between. The CDR3 length is 13 residues. DNA of the CDR3: TGTGCTCTCCGCGGCGGGACCTACAATGAGCAGTTCTTC. Translation: CALRGGTYNEQFF.

J is TRBJ2-7 and V is TRBV5-1; a possible D gene is TRBD2 (6 bases). Germline V gives CDR1 SGHRS, CDR2 YFSETQ. The CDR3 consists of 13 residues. V dropped 0 bases and J dropped 5 bases, with 9 bases sitting between them. CDR3 DNA: TGCGCCAGCAGCTTGGCGGGAGCTAACGAGCAGTACTTC. Translation: CASSLAGANEQYF.

The CDR3 protein is CSVASGSRYEQFF. The CDR3 DNA reads as TGCAGCGTTGCTAGCGGGAGTAGGTATGAGCAGTTCTTC. V and J are TRBV29-1 and TRBJ2-1; 10 bases agree with TRBD2. The germline CDR1 and CDR2 sequences are SQVTM and ANQGSEA. The trim removed 4 bases at V and 8 bases at J, leaving 5 bases unmatched. The CDR3 runs to 13 residues.

This clonotype appeared a single time. V usage is TRBV6-2 or TRBV6-3 and J usage is TRBJ2-7; 13 bases fit TRBD2. CDR1 MNHEY and CDR2 SVGEGT come from the germline V gene. The CDR3 runs 16 residues. The junction had 15 bases not matched to a gene; V was cut back by 9 bases and J by 7 bases. The CDR3 bases are TGTGCCAGTAAAGCACTGGGACTAGCGGGAACGGGGGAGCAGTACTTC. Protein product: CASKALGLAGTGEQYF.